Presented here are 14 T cell receptor beta chains from one specimen sequenced in a study of T cell responses to AZD1222 COVID-19 vaccine (dated by TCRdb to the early 2020s). The method behind the library was the immunoSEQ multiplex PCR assay. The clones in this table, taken by TCRdb from immuneACCESS, are in-frame only. Not every clone is retained; where verified, under half of the shortfall comes from an unresolved V gene, and the cause of the rest is unknown. For this sample there are under 200,000 clones; approximately 94% appear just once. The ten largest clones take up 7.5% to 9.5% of the sample. In light of the paper, this sample's time point label describes: baseline before first vaccination. Specimen: peripheral blood, collected on day 0 of AZD1222 vaccination. All receptors come from an adult in good health.

The chain couples TRBV3-1 (or the pseudogene TRBV3-2) to TRBJ1-1; TRBD1 matches 9 bases. The CDR3 length is 17 residues. Germline V gives CDR1 LGHDT, CDR2 YNNKEL (reference sequence). Germline trimming cut 5 bases from V and 0 bases from J; bases unmatched to any gene: 10. The CDR3 DNA reads as TGTGCCAGCAGCTCCCGGGACAGGGTCGCCGTGAACACTGAAGCTTTCTTT. Protein: CASSSRDRVAVNTEAFF.

This clone was recorded once. The chain is built from TRBV3-1 (or the pseudogene TRBV3-2) and TRBJ2-7, with D perhaps TRBD1 (6 bases). CDR1 is LGHDT and CDR2 is YNNKEL in the germline V gene (reference sequence). This CDR3 region has 14 residues. The ends were cut back, 0 bases at V and 1 base at J, with 7 bases in the middle. CDR3 DNA sequence: TGTGCCAGCAGCCAAGAAGGACAGTCCTACGAGCAGTACTTC. It translates to CASSQEGQSYEQYF.

J is TRBJ1-5 and V is TRBV27, with D possibly matching TRBD1 (5 bases). Germline V lookup: CDR1 MNHEY, CDR2 SMNVEV (reference sequence). The CDR3 loop spans 13 amino acids. Trimming left V 10 bases short and J 0 bases short, with 10 bases between. The CDR3 here is CATGGFSNQPQHF. The CDR3 nucleotides are TGTGCCACCGGGGGTTTTAGCAATCAGCCCCAGCATTTT.

V gene TRBV5-4 combines with J gene TRBJ2-1, with TRBD1 identical over 9 bases. CDR3 length equals 17 residues. Per germline, CDR1 SGHNT and CDR2 YYREEE (reference sequence). V lost 0 bases to trimming and J lost 5 bases; unmatched junction nucleotides: 9. The CDR3 loop is CASSLVAGQGKHNEQFF. DNA of the CDR3: TGTGCCAGCAGCTTGGTGGCGGGACAGGGTAAACACAATGAGCAGTTCTTC.

This chain links TRBV3-1 (or the pseudogene TRBV3-2) with TRBJ2-7; D possibly matches TRBD1 or TRBD2 (5 bases each). CDR3 length: 14 residues. Germline V gene sequence: CDR1 LGHDT, CDR2 YNNKEL (reference sequence). Trimming left V 3 bases short and J 4 bases short, with 13 bases between. The CDR3 bases are TGTGCCAGCAGCCACGCCGGGACCATATACGAGCAGTACTTC. This gives the protein CASSHAGTIYEQYF.

This clone has only one observation. The V and J genes are TRBV4-1 and TRBJ2-5; D call uncertain. V lost 1 base and J lost 3, with 6 bases in between. Germline V gene data show CDR1 as MGHRA and CDR2 as YSYEKL. The CDR3 runs to 13 residues. The chain's CDR3 is CASSQGGKETQYF. CDR3 bases: TGCGCCAGCAGCCAAGGCGGAAAAGAGACCCAGTACTTC.

This chain links TRBV28 with TRBJ1-2; possible D gene TRBD1, 6 bases. CDR3 length: 14 residues. CDR1 MDHEN and CDR2 SYDVKM come from the germline V gene. V was clipped by 5 bases and J by 2 bases, with 12 bases between them. This CDR3 is CASSKDSPNYGYTF. DNA of the CDR3: TGTGCCAGCAGTAAGGACAGTCCCAACTATGGCTACACCTTC.

This clone appeared a single time. The genes are TRBV27 and TRBJ2-7, with D perhaps TRBD1 (5 bases). CDR3 length equals 14 residues. Germline CDR1 MNHEY, CDR2 SMNVEV (reference sequence). V gave up 5 bases and J gave up 2 bases, with 13 bases separating them. DNA of the CDR3: TGTGCCAGCAGTCCCAGGGTACCTACCTACGAGCAGTACTTC. It specifies CASSPRVPTYEQYF.

The chain carries TRBV30 and TRBJ1-6, with D possibly matching TRBD1 (5 bases). This CDR3 spans 13 amino acids. Trimming took off 4 bases at V and 10 bases at J, with 14 bases between the two ends. Germline-derived CDR1 and CDR2 are GTSNPN and SVGIG (reference sequence). CDR3 residues: CAWKGLPSSPLHF. CDR3 coding DNA: TGTGCCTGGAAGGGACTCCCGAGCTCACCCCTCCACTTT.

The chain recombines TRBV7-2 with TRBJ1-5; maybe TRBD1 (6 bases). The CDR3 has 15 residues. V was shortened by 1 base and J by 6 bases, with 13 bases between the two germline ends. Germline V gives CDR1 SGHTA, CDR2 FQGNSA. CDR3 DNA sequence: TGTGCCAGCAGCTTAGTTGGGGGCGCAGGTCAGCCCCAGCATTTT. Its protein is CASSLVGGAGQPQHF.

This chain uses TRBV6-4 with TRBJ2-7; 15 bases are shared with TRBD2. There are 19 residues in the CDR3. Per the germline V gene, CDR1 is MRHNA and CDR2 is SNTAGT. J lost 5 bases, V lost 3 bases, and 14 bases had no gene match. The CDR3 bases are TGTGCCAGCAGTGAAGGGGACAGGACTAGCGGGAGGGGCCTTAACGAGCAGTACTTC. This translates into CASSEGDRTSGRGLNEQYF.

In this sample, this clone turned up once. The chain joins TRBV11-2 to TRBJ1-2, with D hard to call. Germline loops: CDR1 SGHAT, CDR2 FQNNGV. V was pared by 5 bases and J by 4 bases, with 11 bases between. This CDR3 is built from 13 residues. CDR3 amino acids: CASSAKGAYGYTF. Here the CDR3 DNA reads TGTGCCAGCAGCGCAAAAGGCGCCTATGGCTACACCTTC.

This chain links TRBV5-1 with TRBJ1-2, with D tentatively TRBD1 (5 bases). The V gene's germline CDR1 is SGHRS and CDR2 YFSETQ. The CDR3 spans 13 residues. V shed 2 bases and J shed 4 bases, with 9 bases lying between them. The CDR3 DNA reads as TGCGCCAGCAGCTTCGACAGAAGCTATGGCTACACCTTC. Amino acid sequence: CASSFDRSYGYTF.

J is TRBJ1-1 and V is TRBV19; a possible D gene is TRBD1 (6 bases). The V and J ends lost 2 bases and 7 bases respectively, with 11 bases between them. The CDR3 has 13 amino acids. Germline-derived CDR1 and CDR2 are LNHDA and SQIVND (reference sequence). The CDR3 region is CASSIQGRGEAFF. For the CDR3, the DNA is TGTGCCAGTAGTATACAGGGGAGAGGTGAAGCTTTCTTT.